The rows below give T cell receptor beta chains drawn from one sample of a study of cytomegalovirus exposure and HLA in healthy donors. Assay used: immunoSEQ multiplex PCR; TCRdb lists only in-frame clones, some missing. The data show about 150,000 clones, nearly 80% seen once. The sequencing sample was made of PBMCs. Receptors were obtained from a woman in her thirties or forties in good health and CMV-seronegative. Each CDR3 is given without its conserved first and last residue. D genes are given only for firm matches.

d_call,cdr3_length,v_call,cdr3_aa
TRBD1,12,TRBV4-3,ASRKTGGGNTIY
-,12,TRBV27,ASSFAARSYEQY
TRBD1,16,TRBV19,ASLKTGQGEWSNQPQH
-,12,TRBV28,ASSPRVPQLQQY
-,14,TRBV11-2,ASSLYPEGRQETQY
TRBD1,12,TRBV11-2,ASSLGDSQETQY
TRBD1,14,TRBV5-1,ASSLGRQGNQETQY
TRBD2,13,TRBV28,ASSRIAGGPNEQF
TRBD1,12,TRBV7-9,ASSRDRNNSPLH
TRBD1,13,TRBV7-9,SSSLTGMSNQPQH
-,11,TRBV7-9,ASRLDPDREAF
TRBD1,14,TRBV5-1,ASRKGQGQNNSPLH
-,14,TRBV7-9,ASRGSVSGEVGELF
TRBD2,14,TRBV5-1,ASRLAVTSSYNEQF
-,15,TRBV11-2,ASSLSGWVAQGYEQY
TRBD1,15,TRBV28,ASRYHGTGVLNTEAF
TRBD2,15,TRBV7-6,ASSPQGLAGVTGELF
-,10,TRBV9,ASSAGANEQF
TRBD2,14,TRBV18,ASSPLGGSGSSTQY
TRBD2,11,TRBV29-1,SVLREGPETQY
TRBD1,11,TRBV28,ASSLTGGEKLF
TRBD1,16,TRBV10-1,ASSDGDRGIKEAGELF
-,9,TRBV19,ASKRTDTQY
TRBD1,15,TRBV27,ASTPEHRGDRNYGYT
TRBD2,14,TRBV9,ASSPQERELWYEQY
-,11,TRBV28,ASRQQDSYEQY
TRBD2,16,TRBV7-2,ASSLLPAGGSSYNEQF
TRBD1,13,TRBV5-1,ASSSSGQGAYEQY
-,10,TRBV6-1,ASRRVNTEAF
-,14,TRBV7-2,ASSLIGLATTYEQY
-,10,TRBV28,ASSQGRSPLH
-,13,TRBV2,ASPRGNSDARMPF